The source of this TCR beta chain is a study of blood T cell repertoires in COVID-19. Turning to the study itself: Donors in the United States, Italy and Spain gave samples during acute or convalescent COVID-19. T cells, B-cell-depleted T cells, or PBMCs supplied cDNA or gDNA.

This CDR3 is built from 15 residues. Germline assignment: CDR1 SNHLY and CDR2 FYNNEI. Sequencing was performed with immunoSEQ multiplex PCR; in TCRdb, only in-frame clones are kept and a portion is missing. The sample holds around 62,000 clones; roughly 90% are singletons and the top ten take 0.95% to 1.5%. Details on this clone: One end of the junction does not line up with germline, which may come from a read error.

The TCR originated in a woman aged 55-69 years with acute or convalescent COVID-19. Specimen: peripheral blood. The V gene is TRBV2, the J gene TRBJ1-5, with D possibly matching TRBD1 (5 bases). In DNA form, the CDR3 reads TGTGCCAGCAGGGAAGACAGTTATAGCAATCAGCCCCAGCATTTT. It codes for CASREDSYSNQPQHF.